These 5 T cell receptor beta chains were sequenced from one sample in a study of PD-L1 blockade in urothelial cancer. TCRdb's table, derived via immunoSEQ multiplex PCR, lists solely in-frame clones and lacks some. The sample contains 50,000 to 65,000 clones, around 81% of which appear only once. Time point defined: pretreatment peripheral blood. The input for sequencing was PBMCs, taken around atezolizumab (anti-PD-L1) treatment. These receptors were obtained from a man in his 70s with urothelial cancer.

This clone came up once. In the same sample, other DNA sequences code for this CDR3. The chain is built from TRBV30 and TRBJ2-3; the match to TRBD2 covers 7 bases. The CDR3 runs to 13 residues. The trim removed 0 bases at V and 5 bases at J, leaving 2 bases unmatched. Germline CDR1 is GTSNPN and CDR2 is SVGIG (reference sequence). The CDR3 DNA is TGTGCCTGGAGTGTAACGGGGGGAGATACGCAGTATTTT. Amino acids: CAWSVTGGDTQYF.

The chain recombines TRBV19 with TRBJ2-4; D may be TRBD2 (7 bases). V lost 3 bases to trimming and J lost 3 bases, with 12 bases between them. CDR1 is LNHDA and CDR2 is SQIVND in the germline V gene (reference sequence). CDR3 length: 15 residues. The CDR3 DNA reads TGTGCCAGTAGTATCCGGGGGGCCGACAAAAACATTCAGTACTTC. Residues: CASSIRGADKNIQYF.

Points on this clone: Its ends do not fully match the called genes, so a read error is possible. This rearrangement joins TRBV2 to TRBJ1-5, with a tentative D call TRBD1 (5 bases). The CDR3 spans 12 residues. CDR1 is SNHLY, CDR2 FYNNEI, per germline. The DNA of the CDR3 is TGTGCCAGCAGTGGTCTGAGACAGCCCTTTGCATTT. Encoded protein: CASSGLRQPFAF.

CDR3 sequence: CAGTASGNTIYF. CDR3 bases: TGTGCTGGGACAGCTTCTGGAAACACCATATATTTT. The rearrangement links TRBV30 to TRBJ1-3, with TRBD1 identical over 7 bases. CDR1 GTSNPN and CDR2 SVGIG come from the germline V gene (reference sequence). CDR3 length: 12 amino acids.

The rearrangement uses TRBV11-3 and TRBJ2-2; D perhaps matches TRBD1 (6 bases). The V end lost 2 bases, the J end lost 1 base, and 11 bases lay between the germline ends. CDR1 and CDR2 (germline): SGHNT, YENEEA. The CDR3 consists of 16 residues. This CDR3 reads CASSLNAGENTGELFF. CDR3 in DNA: TGTGCCAGCAGCTTAAACGCAGGGGAGAACACCGGGGAGCTGTTTTTT.